This TCR beta chain was recorded in a study of blood T cell repertoires in COVID-19. About the study: COVID-19 samples collected from the United States, Italy and Spain covered acute and convalescent phases. PBMCs, B-cell-depleted T cells, or T cells provided the cDNA or gDNA that made up the material.

With V trimmed by 0 bases and J by 8 bases, 9 bases remained unmatched. Per the germline V gene, CDR1 is SGDLS and CDR2 is YYNGEE. The CDR3 consists of 15 residues. In the study's own analysis: Estimates of nucleated cell counts were drawn from the amplification of reference gene primers. The table came from immunoSEQ multiplex PCR; TCRdb's copy has only in-frame clones and leaves some out. V and J calls and clone size come straight from that table; D and trimming were deduced from the DNA. The sample has 250,000 to 350,000 clones, 70% to 90% seen once. This receptor was identified in a human donor with COVID-19, enrolled during active disease. The donor label of this sample is uncertain. The V gene is TRBV9, the J gene TRBJ2-7; 9 nucleotides match TRBD1. Sequencing was done on a sample of peripheral blood. DNA for the CDR3: TGTGCCAGCAGCGTAGGAGGGGAGGGGACAGGGCAGCAGTACTTC. Its protein is CASSVGGEGTGQQYF.